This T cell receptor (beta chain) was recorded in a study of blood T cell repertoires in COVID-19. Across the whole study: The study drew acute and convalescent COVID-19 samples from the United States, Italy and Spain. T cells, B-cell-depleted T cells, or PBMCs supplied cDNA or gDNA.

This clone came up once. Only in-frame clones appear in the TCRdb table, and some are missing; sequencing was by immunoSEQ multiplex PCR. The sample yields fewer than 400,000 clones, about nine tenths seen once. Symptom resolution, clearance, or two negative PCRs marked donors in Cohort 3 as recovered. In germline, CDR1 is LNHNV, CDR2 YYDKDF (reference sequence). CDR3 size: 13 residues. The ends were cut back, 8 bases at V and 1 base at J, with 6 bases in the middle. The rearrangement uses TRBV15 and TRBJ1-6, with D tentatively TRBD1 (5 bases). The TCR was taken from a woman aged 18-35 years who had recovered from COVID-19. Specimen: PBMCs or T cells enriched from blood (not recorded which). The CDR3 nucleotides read TGTGCCACCGGGACTTCCTATAATTCACCCCTCCACTTT. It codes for CATGTSYNSPLHF.